This T cell receptor beta chain was found in a study of blood T cells in healthy people across ages. At the level of the study: Template switching retrieved approximately one barcoded beta molecule for each two T cells. Findings of the study overall: TCR beta diversity, measured per million T cells, fell in a roughly linear way with age. A greater number of naive CD4+ cells and higher diversity distinguished long-lived donors from aged donors.

Concerning this clonotype: Its matching antigen is unknown.

The CDR3 is made up of 15 amino acids. V dropped 0 bases and J dropped 5 bases, with 13 bases sitting between them. Germline V gives CDR1 SGHVS, CDR2 FQNEAQ. Primed by a sample-barcoded 5' primer and a J-beta primer mix, a second PCR proceeded for about 7 to 12 cycles. TCRdb called the 5' RACE reads again in MiXCR, with one record for every CDR3 protein. The profile shows around 600,000 distinct CDR3 sequences, 40% to 50% of them singletons. Total RNA extraction produced at least 5.5 micrograms (per sample) for the study. This clonotype was obtained from a man at least 80 years old in good health. The sequenced sample was blood. The chain is built from TRBV7-8 and TRBJ1-1; possible D gene TRBD1, 5 bases. The CDR3 coding sequence is TGTGCCAGCAGCTTAGCAGGGGCGCTTAGGACTGAAGCTTTCTTT. Translation: CASSLAGALRTEAFF.